This T cell receptor beta chain was captured by sequencing in a study of control samples from healthy donors and cancer patients. TCRdb's copy holds only in-frame clones and misses some; the assay was immunoSEQ multiplex PCR. The sample records around 100,000 clones, roughly 87% being singletons. There are 14 residues in the CDR3. The V gene lost 6 bases and the J gene lost 1 base, with 11 bases spanning the gap. The germline V gene has CDR1 KGHSH and CDR2 LQKENI. Sequences were obtained from blood. The chain recombines TRBV18 with TRBJ2-3; tentatively, D is TRBD2 (5 bases). The sequence was obtained from a woman aged 50 to 60 in good health. CDR3 loop: CASSPLGGTDTQYF. CDR3 DNA: TGTGCCAGCTCTCCTCTCGGGGGCACAGATACGCAGTATTTT. Drawing the rest from reference TRBV18 and TRBJ2-3, the complete variable domain is NAGVMQNPRHLVRRRGQEARLRCSPMKGHSHVYWYRQLPEEGLKFMVYLQKENIIDESGMPKERFSAEFPKEGPSILRIQQVVRGDSAAYFCASSPLGGTDTQYFGPGTRLTVL.